This T cell receptor beta chain was retrieved from a study of regulatory T cells in long-lasting Graves disease. Combining iRepertoire HTBI primers with Arm-PCR of CDR3 regions, the authors built TCR beta libraries. TCRdb fed the multiplex PCR reads into MiXCR, producing one record per CDR3 protein. The table records around 450,000 distinct CDR3 sequences, around 14% of them present only once. Time point: newly diagnosed GD, antithyroid drugs for less than 3 months. Construction of the TCR library relied on RNA isolated from PBMCs. In its sample, this clonotype was seen a few times. The sample was also linked to a second study, of T cells in Graves' hyperthyroidism and ophthalmopathy. That publication notes: Most clonotypes that expanded in the thyroid above 0.001 also showed up in blood.

The input for sequencing was peripheral blood mononuclear cells (PBMCs), taken at new diagnosis, from a patient treated with antithyroid drugs. This TCR derives from a woman younger than 45 with Graves disease.

CDR3 loop: CASSFPTGSTDTQYF. The CDR3 nucleotides read TGTGCCAGCAGTTTCCCCACAGGGAGCACAGATACGCAGTATTTT. The J gene is TRBJ2-3, the V gene TRBV12-3 or TRBV12-4; D may be TRBD1 (6 bases). Between the trimmed V and J ends, which lost 3 bases and 0 bases, there was a span of 10 bases. CDR3 length: 15 residues.